Below are 9 T cell receptor beta chains sequenced from a single sample in a study of CD8+CD57+ T cells in acquired aplastic anemia. Selection for sequencing was limited to patients who had shown CD8+CD57+ cell expansion by flow cytometry. For CDR3 and TCR beta VDJ profiling, genomic DNA was the template used. TCRdb re-called the reads through MiXCR, storing one row per CDR3 protein. The sample lists 150,000 to 180,000 distinct CDR3 sequences; approximately 52% were seen once. The sequenced material came from sorted CD4+, CD8+, or CD8+CD57+ T cells (not recorded which) from PBMCs. These receptors all stem from a human donor with aplastic anemia.

This chain connects TRBV9 to TRBJ1-6; the D is unclear. The CDR3 is 14 residues long. Germline CDR1 reads SGDLS; CDR2 reads YYNGEE. The V and J ends lost 4 bases and 9 bases respectively, with 14 bases between them. CDR3 sequence (DNA): TGTGCCAGCAGCCCGAATTACCCAGGTTCACCCCTCCACTTT. Translated: CASSPNYPGSPLHF.

V is TRBV3-1 and J is TRBJ2-3, with a weak D call TRBD1 (6 bases). Germline loops: CDR1 LGHDT, CDR2 YNNKEL (reference sequence). The V end was cut by 0 bases, the J end by 0 bases, with 16 bases between. The CDR3 runs 18 residues. The CDR3: CASSQDGVSGESTDTQYF. Written as DNA, the CDR3 is TGTGCCAGCAGCCAAGATGGGGTTTCAGGGGAAAGCACAGATACGCAGTATTTT.

The rearrangement uses TRBV7-2 and TRBJ1-6, with a weak D call TRBD1 (6 bases). V shed 7 bases and J shed 5 bases, with 9 bases lying between them. The CDR3 runs 13 residues. Germline lookup yields CDR1 SGHTA and CDR2 FQGNSA. CDR3 in DNA: TGTGCCAGCAACGAGGGGGATAATTCACCCCTCCACTTT. Protein: CASNEGDNSPLHF.

CDR3 region: CATSDLQGLAGASTDTQYF. CDR3 DNA sequence: TGTGCCACCAGTGATTTGCAGGGGCTAGCGGGAGCGAGCACAGATACGCAGTATTTT. V gene TRBV24-1 combines with J gene TRBJ2-3; the match to TRBD2 covers 10 bases. CDR1 and CDR2 (germline): KGHDR, SFDVKD. CDR3 length: 19 amino acids. The trim removed 0 bases at V and 0 bases at J, leaving 8 bases unmatched.

This clonotype was recorded at least ten times. The chain uses TRBV19 and TRBJ2-2; the D gene is possibly TRBD2 (5 bases). The CDR3 length is 15 residues. Germline values: CDR1 LNHDA, CDR2 SQIVND (reference sequence). The ends were cut back, 2 bases at V and 1 base at J, with 8 bases in the middle. The CDR3 is CASSITGKNTGELFF. The CDR3 nucleotides are TGTGCCAGTAGTATAACCGGGAAGAACACCGGGGAGCTGTTTTTT.

The chain recombines TRBV5-1 with TRBJ2-7; D unclear. Per the germline V gene, CDR1 is SGHRS and CDR2 is YFSETQ. CDR3 length: 14 residues. V shed 4 bases and J shed 0 bases, with 11 bases lying between them. CDR3 nucleotide sequence: TGCGCCAGCAGCGCGGACGCGCACTCCTACGAGCAGTACTTC. Protein product: CASSADAHSYEQYF.

This clonotype has more than one count but fewer than ten. The gene calls are TRBV27 and TRBJ2-5; 7 bases line up with TRBD1. Germline V lookup: CDR1 MNHEY, CDR2 SMNVEV (reference sequence). V trimming: 0 bases; J trimming: 2 bases; junction bases outside the gene matches: 6. The length of the CDR3 is 16 residues. In nucleotides, the CDR3 is TGTGCCAGCAGTTTATCGGGGGACAGCCAACAAGAGACCCAGTACTTC. Its translation: CASSLSGDSQQETQYF.

This clonotype has at least ten counts. This chain connects TRBV2 to TRBJ2-3; possible D gene TRBD1, 7 bases. Germline V gene data show CDR1 as SNHLY and CDR2 as FYNNEI. This CDR3 spans 16 amino acids. Trimming shortened V by 3 bases and J by 0 bases, and 13 bases separated the two germline ends. The CDR3 DNA reads as TGTGCCAGCAGTGAGGGGGGACAGACTAGCACAGATACGCAGTATTTT. Its translation: CASSEGGQTSTDTQYF. The whole variable domain, filled in from reference TRBV2 and TRBJ2-3, reads EPEVTQTPSHQVTQMGQEVILRCVPISNHLYFYWYRQILGQKVEFLVSFYNNEISEKSEIFDDQFSVERPDGSNFTLKIRSTKLEDSAMYFCASSEGGQTSTDTQYFGPGTRLTVL.

This clonotype was detected ten times or more. V and J are TRBV5-1 and TRBJ2-7; TRBD2 matches 8 bases. Germline CDR1 reads SGHRS; CDR2 reads YFSETQ. V lost 4 bases, J lost 5 bases, and 5 bases stayed unmatched. This CDR3 is 13 amino acids long. In DNA form, the CDR3 reads TGCGCCAGCAGCCCACGGGGGGGTAACGAGCAGTACTTC. Protein sequence: CASSPRGGNEQYF.